This TCR beta chain was sequenced for a study of blood T cell repertoires in COVID-19. As for the study in general: Spain, Italy and the United States supplied samples that represented acute and convalescent COVID-19. T cells, B-cell-depleted T cells, or PBMCs supplied cDNA or gDNA.

CDR1 is WNHNN and CDR2 is SYGVQD in the germline V gene (reference sequence). Deletions cut 5 bases from V and 1 base from J, with 7 bases between. This CDR3 comprises 13 residues. How the authors handled the data: Reference gene primer amplification in the assay estimated nucleated cell counts. Profiling relied on immunoSEQ multiplex PCR, and the TCRdb table lists in-frame clones only, not all of them. V and J calls and clone size are copied from that table; D and trimming were computed from the DNA. The sample contains over 55,000 clones, around nine tenths of which appear only once. The TCR comes from a woman older than 75 with acute or convalescent COVID-19. This chain joins TRBV10-1 and TRBJ2-3; TRBD2 is a possible D gene (6 bases). What was sequenced was peripheral blood. CDR3 nucleotides: TGCGCCAGCAGTCAGCGGGGCACAGATACGCAGTATTTT. Translating it yields CASSQRGTDTQYF.